This T cell receptor beta chain was profiled in a study of blood T cell repertoires in COVID-19. Recruits, aged roughly 18 to 95 years, lived in approximately 26 US areas. Two consecutive negative NP/OP PCR tests, clearance, or resolved symptoms defined Cohort 3 recovery. Per the original methods: How many nucleated cells were present was estimated from reference gene primer amplification. Sequencing was performed with immunoSEQ multiplex PCR; in TCRdb, only in-frame clones are kept and a portion is missing. V, J and clone size derive from that table, while D and trimming were established from the DNA sequence. The sample holds about 270,000 clones, 88% seen once. Germline CDR1 and CDR2: DFQATT and SNEGSKA (reference sequence). This CDR3 contains 11 residues. V shed 2 bases and J shed 7 bases, with 6 bases lying between them.

V is TRBV20-1 and J is TRBJ1-3; D gene unclear. The specimen was PBMCs or T cells enriched from blood (not recorded which). The source is a woman aged 50 to 65 who had recovered from COVID-19. In DNA form, the CDR3 reads TGCAGTGCTAGATCCGTTAACACCATATATTTT. Translated, it gives CSARSVNTIYF.